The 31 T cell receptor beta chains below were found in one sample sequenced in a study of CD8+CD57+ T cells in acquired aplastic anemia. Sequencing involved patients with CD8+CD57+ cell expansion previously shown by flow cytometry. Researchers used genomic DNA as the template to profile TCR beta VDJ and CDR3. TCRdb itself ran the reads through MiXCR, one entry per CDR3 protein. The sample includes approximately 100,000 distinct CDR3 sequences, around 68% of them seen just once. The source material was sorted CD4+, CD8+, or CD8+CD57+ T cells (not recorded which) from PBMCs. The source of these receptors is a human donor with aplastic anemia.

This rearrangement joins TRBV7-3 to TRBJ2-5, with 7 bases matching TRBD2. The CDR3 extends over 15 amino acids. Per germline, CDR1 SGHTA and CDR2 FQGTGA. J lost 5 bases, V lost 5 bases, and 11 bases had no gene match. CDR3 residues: CASSPSGGLWETQYF. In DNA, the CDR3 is TGTGCCAGCAGCCCCTCGGGGGGTCTATGGGAGACCCAGTACTTC.

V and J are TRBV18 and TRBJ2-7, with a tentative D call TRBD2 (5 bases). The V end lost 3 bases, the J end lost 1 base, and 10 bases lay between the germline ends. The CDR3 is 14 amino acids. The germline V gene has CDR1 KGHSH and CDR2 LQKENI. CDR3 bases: TGTGCCAGCTCACCGCTTGGGAGTTCCTACGAGCAGTACTTC. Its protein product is CASSPLGSSYEQYF. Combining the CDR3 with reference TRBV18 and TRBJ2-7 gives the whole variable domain NAGVMQNPRHLVRRRGQEARLRCSPMKGHSHVYWYRQLPEEGLKFMVYLQKENIIDESGMPKERFSAEFPKEGPSILRIQQVVRGDSAAYFCASSPLGSSYEQYFGPGTRLTVT.

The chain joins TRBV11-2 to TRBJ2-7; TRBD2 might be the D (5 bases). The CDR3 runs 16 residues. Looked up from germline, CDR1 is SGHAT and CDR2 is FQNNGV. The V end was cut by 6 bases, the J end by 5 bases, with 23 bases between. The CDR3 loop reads CASSPPRASSFHEQYF. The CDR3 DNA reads TGTGCCAGCAGTCCCCCTCGGGCTAGCTCCTTCCACGAGCAGTACTTC.

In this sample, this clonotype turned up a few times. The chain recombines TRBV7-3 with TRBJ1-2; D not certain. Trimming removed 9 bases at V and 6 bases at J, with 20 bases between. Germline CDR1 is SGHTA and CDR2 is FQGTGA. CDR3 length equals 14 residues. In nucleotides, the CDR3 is TGTGCCAGTAGCAGAGGCCTAACTGGGGATGGCTACACCTTC. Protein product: CASSRGLTGDGYTF.

The CDR3 region is CASSVKRQGHEQYF. The CDR3 nucleotides read TGTGCCAGCAGTGTAAAACGACAGGGCCACGAGCAGTACTTC. The V gene is TRBV2, the J gene TRBJ2-7; 7 bases are shared with TRBD1. The germline V gene has CDR1 SNHLY and CDR2 FYNNEI. This CDR3 contains 14 residues. J was trimmed by 5 bases and V by 4 bases; bases with no gene match: 8.

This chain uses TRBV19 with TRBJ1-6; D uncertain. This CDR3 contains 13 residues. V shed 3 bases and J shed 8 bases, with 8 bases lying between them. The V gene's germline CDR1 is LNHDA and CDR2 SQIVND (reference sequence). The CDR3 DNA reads TGTGCCAGTAGTATGGTCCCAGATTCACCCCTCCACTTT. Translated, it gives CASSMVPDSPLHF.

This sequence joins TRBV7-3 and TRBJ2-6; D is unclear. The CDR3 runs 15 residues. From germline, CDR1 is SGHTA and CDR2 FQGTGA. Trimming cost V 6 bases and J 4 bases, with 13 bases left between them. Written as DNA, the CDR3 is TGTGCCAGCAGTGGTCTTACTCCCGGGGCCAACGTCCTGACTTTC. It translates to CASSGLTPGANVLTF.

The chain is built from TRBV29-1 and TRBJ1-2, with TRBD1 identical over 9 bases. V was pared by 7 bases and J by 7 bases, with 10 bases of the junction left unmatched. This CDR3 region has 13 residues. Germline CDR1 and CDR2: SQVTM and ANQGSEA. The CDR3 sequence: CSGGQGSVGGYTF. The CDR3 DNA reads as TGCAGCGGGGGACAGGGTTCGGTTGGTGGCTACACCTTC.

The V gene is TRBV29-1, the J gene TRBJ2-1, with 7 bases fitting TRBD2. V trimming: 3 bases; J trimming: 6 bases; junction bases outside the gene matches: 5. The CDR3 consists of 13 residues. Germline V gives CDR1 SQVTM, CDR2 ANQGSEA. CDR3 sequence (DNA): TGCAGCGTTGACGGGGGGTCAGGCAATGAGCAGTTCTTC. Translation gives CSVDGGSGNEQFF.

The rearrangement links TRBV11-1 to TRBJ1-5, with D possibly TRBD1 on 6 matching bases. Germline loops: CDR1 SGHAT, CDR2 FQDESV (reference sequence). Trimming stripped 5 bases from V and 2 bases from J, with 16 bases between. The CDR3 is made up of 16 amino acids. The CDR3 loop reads CASSPVGGWGNQPQHF. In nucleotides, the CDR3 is TGTGCCAGCAGCCCAGTTGGGGGCTGGGGCAATCAGCCCCAGCATTTT.

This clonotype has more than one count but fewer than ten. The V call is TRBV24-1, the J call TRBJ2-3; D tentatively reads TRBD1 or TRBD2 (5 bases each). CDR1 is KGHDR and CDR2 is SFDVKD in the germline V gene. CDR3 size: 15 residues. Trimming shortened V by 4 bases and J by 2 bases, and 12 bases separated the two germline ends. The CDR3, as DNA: TGTGCCACCAGTGACCCTCGGGACCACACAGATACGCAGTATTTT. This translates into CATSDPRDHTDTQYF.

CDR3 nucleotide sequence: TGCGCCAGCAGCCGACCTGGGACAGCGAAAAACAATGAGCAGTTCTTC. This codes for CASSRPGTAKNNEQFF. This chain links TRBV4-1 with TRBJ2-1; 7 bases are shared with TRBD1. The CDR3 is 16 residues long. Germline trimming cut 4 bases from V and 5 bases from J; bases unmatched to any gene: 11. Germline V CDR1 and CDR2: MGHRA, YSYEKL.

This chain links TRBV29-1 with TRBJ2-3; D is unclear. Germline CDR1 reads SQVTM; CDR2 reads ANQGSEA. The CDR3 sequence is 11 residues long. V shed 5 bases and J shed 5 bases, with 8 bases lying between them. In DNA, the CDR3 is TGCAGCGTTTACCCCAGAGATACGCAGTATTTT. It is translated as CSVYPRDTQYF.

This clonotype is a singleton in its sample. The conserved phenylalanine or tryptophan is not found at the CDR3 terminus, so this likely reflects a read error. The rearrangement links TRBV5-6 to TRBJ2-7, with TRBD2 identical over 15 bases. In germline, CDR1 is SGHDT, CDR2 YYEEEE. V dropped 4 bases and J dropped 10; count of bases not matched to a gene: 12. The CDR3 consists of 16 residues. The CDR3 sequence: CASSHRTSGGAYDQYL. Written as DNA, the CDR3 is TGTGCCAGCAGCCACCGGACTAGCGGGGGGGCCTATGATCAGTACCTC.

The CDR3 protein is CARKREAMDEQYF. CDR3 bases: TGTGCCAGAAAGCGGGAGGCCATGGACGAGCAGTACTTC. This rearrangement joins TRBV2 to TRBJ2-7; 9 nucleotides agree with TRBD2. The CDR3 consists of 13 residues. The ends lost 9 bases at V and 5 bases at J; junction bases unmatched: 8. Germline V gives CDR1 SNHLY, CDR2 FYNNEI.

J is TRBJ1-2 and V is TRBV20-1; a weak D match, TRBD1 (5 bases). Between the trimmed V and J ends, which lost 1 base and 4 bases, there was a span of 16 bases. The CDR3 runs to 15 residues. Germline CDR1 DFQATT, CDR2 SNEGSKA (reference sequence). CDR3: CSARVKGFGAYGYTF. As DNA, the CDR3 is TGCAGTGCTAGAGTAAAGGGGTTTGGAGCCTATGGCTACACCTTC.

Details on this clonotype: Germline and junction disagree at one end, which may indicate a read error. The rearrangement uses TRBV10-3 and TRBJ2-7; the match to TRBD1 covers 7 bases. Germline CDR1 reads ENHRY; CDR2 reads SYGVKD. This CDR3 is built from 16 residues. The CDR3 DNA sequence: TGTGCCAGCAGTTCGTCCGGGACAGCCCGATACTACGAGCAGTACTTC. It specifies CASSSSGTARYYEQYF.

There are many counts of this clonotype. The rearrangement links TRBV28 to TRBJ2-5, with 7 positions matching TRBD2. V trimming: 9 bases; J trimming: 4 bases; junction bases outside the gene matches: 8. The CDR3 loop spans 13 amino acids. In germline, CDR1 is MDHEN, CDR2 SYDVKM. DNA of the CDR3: TGTGCCAGTCTTTCAGGGAGGGGAGAGACCCAGTACTTC. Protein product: CASLSGRGETQYF.

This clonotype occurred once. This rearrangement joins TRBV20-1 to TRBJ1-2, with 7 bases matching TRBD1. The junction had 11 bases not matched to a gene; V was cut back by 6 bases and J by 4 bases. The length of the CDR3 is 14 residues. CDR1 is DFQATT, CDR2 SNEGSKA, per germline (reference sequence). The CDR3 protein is CSAPAGGPFYGYTF. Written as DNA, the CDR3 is TGCAGTGCCCCTGCAGGGGGACCCTTCTATGGCTACACCTTC.

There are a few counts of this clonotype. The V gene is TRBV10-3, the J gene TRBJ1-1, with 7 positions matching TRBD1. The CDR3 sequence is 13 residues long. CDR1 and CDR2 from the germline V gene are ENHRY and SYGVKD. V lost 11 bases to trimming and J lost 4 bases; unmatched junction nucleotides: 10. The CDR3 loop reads CAVGQVEGTEAFF. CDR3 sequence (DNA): TGTGCCGTCGGACAGGTTGAGGGCACTGAAGCTTTCTTT.

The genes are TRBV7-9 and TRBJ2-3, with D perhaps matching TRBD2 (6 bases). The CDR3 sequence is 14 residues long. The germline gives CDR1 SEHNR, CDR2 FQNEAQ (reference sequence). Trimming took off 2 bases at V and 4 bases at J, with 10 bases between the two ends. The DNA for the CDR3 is TGTGCCAGCAGCTTAAGCAGGGAGGCAGATACGCAGTATTTT. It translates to CASSLSREADTQYF.

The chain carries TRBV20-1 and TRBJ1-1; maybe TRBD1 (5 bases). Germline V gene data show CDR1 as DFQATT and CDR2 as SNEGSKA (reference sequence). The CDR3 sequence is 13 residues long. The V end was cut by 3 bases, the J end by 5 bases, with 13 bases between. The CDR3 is CSASATGRTEAFF. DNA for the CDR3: TGCAGTGCTAGCGCGACGGGGCGGACTGAAGCTTTCTTT.

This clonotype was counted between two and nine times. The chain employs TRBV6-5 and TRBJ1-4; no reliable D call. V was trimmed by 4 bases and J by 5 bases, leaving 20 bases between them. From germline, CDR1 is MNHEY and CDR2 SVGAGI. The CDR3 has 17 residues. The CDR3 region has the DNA TGTGCCAGCAGTTGCAGTGTGGTGGTGGGAGGGAATGAAAAACTGTTTTTT. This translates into CASSCSVVVGGNEKLFF.

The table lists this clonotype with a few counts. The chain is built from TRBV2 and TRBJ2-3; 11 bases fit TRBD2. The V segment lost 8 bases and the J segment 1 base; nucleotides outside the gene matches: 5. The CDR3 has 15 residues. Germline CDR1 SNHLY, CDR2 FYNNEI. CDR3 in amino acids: CASGRLAGRTDTQYF. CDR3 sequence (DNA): TGTGCCAGCGGAAGACTAGCGGGACGCACAGATACGCAGTATTTT.

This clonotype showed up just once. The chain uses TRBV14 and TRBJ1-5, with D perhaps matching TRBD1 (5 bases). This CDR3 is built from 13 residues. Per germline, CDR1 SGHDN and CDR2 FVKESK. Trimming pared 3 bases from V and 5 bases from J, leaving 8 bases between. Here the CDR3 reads CASSQGGDQPQHF. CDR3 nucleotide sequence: TGTGCCAGCAGCCAGGGGGGGGATCAGCCCCAGCATTTT.

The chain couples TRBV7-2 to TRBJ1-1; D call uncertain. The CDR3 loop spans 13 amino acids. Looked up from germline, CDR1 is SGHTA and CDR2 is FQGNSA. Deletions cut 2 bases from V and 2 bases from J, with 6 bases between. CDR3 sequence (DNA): TGTGCCAGCAGCTTAACCAGCAACACTGAAGCTTTCTTT. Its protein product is CASSLTSNTEAFF.

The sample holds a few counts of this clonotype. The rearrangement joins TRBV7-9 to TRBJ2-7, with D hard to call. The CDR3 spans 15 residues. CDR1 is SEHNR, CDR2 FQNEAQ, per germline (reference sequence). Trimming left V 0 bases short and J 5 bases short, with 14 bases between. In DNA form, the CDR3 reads TGTGCCAGCAGCTTAGCGGTCAATCAAGGACACGAGCAGTACTTC. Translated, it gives CASSLAVNQGHEQYF.

The CDR3: CSAKGRGDYEQYV. The CDR3 DNA follows: TGCAGTGCCAAGGGCAGGGGTGACTACGAGCAGTACGTC. The chain has TRBV20-1 and TRBJ2-7; possible D gene TRBD1, 6 bases. The germline V gene has CDR1 DFQATT and CDR2 SNEGSKA (reference sequence). The CDR3 sequence is 13 residues long. Trimming pared 6 bases from V and 3 bases from J, leaving 15 bases between.

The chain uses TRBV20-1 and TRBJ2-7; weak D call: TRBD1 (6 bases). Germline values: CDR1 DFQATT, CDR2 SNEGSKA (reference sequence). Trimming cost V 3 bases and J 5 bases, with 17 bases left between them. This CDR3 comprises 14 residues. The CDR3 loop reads CSASSYRETDEQYF. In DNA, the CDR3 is TGCAGTGCTAGTAGTTACAGGGAGACGGACGAGCAGTACTTC.

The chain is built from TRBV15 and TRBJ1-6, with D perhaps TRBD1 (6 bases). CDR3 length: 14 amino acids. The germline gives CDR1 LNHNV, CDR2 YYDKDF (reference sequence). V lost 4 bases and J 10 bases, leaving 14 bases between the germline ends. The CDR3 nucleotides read TGTGCCACCAGCAAAGGGGCAGGGGACTCACCCCTCCACTTT. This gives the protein CATSKGAGDSPLHF.

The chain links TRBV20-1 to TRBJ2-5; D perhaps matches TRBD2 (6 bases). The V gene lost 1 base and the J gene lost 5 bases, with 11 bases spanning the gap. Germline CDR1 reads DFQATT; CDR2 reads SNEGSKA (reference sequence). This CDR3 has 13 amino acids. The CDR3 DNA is TGCAGTGCTAGAGTTCCAGGAGGGGAGACCCAGTACTTC. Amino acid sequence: CSARVPGGETQYF.